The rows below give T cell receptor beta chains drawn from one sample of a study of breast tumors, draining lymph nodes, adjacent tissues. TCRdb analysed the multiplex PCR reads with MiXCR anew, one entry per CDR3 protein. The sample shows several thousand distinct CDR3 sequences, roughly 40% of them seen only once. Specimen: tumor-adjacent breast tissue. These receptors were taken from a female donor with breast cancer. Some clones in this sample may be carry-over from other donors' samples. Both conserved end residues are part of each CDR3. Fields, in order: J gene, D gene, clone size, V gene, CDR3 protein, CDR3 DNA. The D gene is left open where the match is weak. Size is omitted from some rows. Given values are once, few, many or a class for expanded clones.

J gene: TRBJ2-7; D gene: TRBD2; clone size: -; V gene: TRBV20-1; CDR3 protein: CSAPGTSGTFYEQYF; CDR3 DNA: TGCAGTGCTCCGGGGACTAGCGGGACCTTCTACGAGCAGTACTTC
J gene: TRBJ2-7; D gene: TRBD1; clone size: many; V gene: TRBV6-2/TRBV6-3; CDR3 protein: CASRTGTGHYEQYF; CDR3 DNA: TGTGCCAGCAGAACCGGGACAGGGCACTACGAGCAGTACTTC
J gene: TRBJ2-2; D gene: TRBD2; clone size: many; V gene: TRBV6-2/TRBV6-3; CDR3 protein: CASRGTSGTGELFF; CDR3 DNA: TGTGCCAGCAGGGGGACTAGCGGAACCGGGGAGCTGTTTTTT
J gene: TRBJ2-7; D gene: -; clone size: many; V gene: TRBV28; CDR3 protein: CASSTYRSRTYEQYF; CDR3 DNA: TGTGCCAGCAGTACTTACAGGTCTCGCACTTACGAGCAGTACTTC
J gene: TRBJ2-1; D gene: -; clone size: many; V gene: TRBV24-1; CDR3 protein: CATSDFPGYNEQFF; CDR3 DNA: TGTGCCACCAGTGATTTCCCGGGCTACAATGAGCAGTTCTTC
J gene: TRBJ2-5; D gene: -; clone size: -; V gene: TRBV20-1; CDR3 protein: CSALTQTSQETQYF; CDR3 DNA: TGCAGTGCTTTGACACAGACATCCCAAGAGACCCAGTACTTC
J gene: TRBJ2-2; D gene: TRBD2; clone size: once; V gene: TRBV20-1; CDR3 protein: CSASTSGRATGELFF; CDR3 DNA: TGCAGTGCATCCACTAGCGGGAGAGCAACCGGGGAGCTGTTTTTT
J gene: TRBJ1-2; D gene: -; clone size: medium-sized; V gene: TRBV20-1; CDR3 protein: CSAQPTGTNYGYTF; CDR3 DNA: TGCAGTGCTCAGCCTACAGGGACCAACTATGGCTACACCTTC
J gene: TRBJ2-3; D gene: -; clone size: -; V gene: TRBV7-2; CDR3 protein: CASSLAAGTTDTQYF; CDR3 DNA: TGTGCCAGCAGCTTAGCGGCCGGGACGACAGATACGCAGTATTTT
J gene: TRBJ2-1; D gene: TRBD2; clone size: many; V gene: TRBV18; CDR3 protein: CASSETSTPYNEQFF; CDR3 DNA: TGTGCCAGCTCAGAGACTAGCACCCCGTACAATGAGCAGTTCTTC
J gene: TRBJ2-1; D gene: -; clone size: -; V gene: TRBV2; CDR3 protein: CASSPGPSYNEQFF; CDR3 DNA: TGTGCCAGCAGTCCCGGACCCTCCTACAATGAGCAGTTCTTC
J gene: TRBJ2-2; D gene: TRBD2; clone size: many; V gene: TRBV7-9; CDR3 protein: CASSPSGNTGELFF; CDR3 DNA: TGTGCCAGCAGTCCTAGCGGGAACACCGGGGAGCTGTTTTTT
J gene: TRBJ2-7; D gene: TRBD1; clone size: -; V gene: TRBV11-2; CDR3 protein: CASSFRQGASEQYF; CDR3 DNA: TGCGCCAGCAGCTTTCGGCAGGGGGCAAGCGAGCAGTACTTC
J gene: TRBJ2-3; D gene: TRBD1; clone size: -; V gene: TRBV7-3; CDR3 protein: CASSPTGGAYTDTQYF; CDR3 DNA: TGTGCCAGCAGCCCGACAGGGGGCGCCTACACAGATACGCAGTATTTT
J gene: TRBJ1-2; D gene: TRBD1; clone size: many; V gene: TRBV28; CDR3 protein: CASSSGQEAYGYTF; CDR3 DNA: TGTGCCAGCAGTTCGGGACAGGAAGCCTATGGCTACACCTTC
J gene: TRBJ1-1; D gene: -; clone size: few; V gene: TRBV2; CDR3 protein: CASRLTDIPTEAFF; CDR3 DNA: TGTGCCAGCAGGTTAACGGACATCCCCACTGAAGCTTTCTTT
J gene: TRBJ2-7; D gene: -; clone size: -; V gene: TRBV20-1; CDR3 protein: CSARSGTGSYEQYF; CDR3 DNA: TGCAGTGCTAGATCGGGAACGGGCTCCTACGAGCAGTACTTC
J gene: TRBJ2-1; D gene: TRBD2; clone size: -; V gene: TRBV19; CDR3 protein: CASSIGVAGGSDYYYNEQFF; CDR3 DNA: TGTGCCAGTAGTATAGGAGTAGCGGGAGGGTCAGACTACTACTACAATGAGCAGTTCTTC
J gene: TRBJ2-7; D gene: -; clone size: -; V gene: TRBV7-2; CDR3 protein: CASSPRASYEQYF; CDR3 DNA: TGTGCCAGCAGCCCCCGAGCGTCCTACGAGCAGTACTTC
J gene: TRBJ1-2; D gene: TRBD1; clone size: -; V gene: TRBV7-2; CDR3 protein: CASSGGGTGVYTF; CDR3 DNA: TGTGCCAGCAGCGGGGGGGGGACAGGGGTCTACACCTTC
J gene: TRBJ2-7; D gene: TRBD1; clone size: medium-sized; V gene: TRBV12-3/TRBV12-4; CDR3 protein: CASSLLGQGGEQYF; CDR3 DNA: TGTGCCAGCAGTTTACTGGGACAGGGTGGCGAGCAGTACTTC
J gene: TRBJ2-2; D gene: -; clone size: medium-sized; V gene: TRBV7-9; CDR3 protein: CASSLTGTSGELFF; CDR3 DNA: TGTGCCAGCAGCTTAACCGGGACTTCCGGGGAGCTGTTTTTT
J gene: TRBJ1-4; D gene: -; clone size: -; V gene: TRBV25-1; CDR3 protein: CASGISATNEKLFF; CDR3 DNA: TGTGCCAGCGGTATCAGCGCAACTAATGAAAAACTGTTTTTT
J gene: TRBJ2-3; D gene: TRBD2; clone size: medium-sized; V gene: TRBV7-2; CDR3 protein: CASSFNHLAGVGTDTQYF; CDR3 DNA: TGTGCCAGCAGCTTCAATCACTTAGCGGGAGTAGGGACAGATACGCAGTATTTT
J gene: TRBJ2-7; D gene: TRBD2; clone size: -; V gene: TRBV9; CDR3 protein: CASSPSGLAGDEQYF; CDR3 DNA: TGTGCCAGCAGCCCATCGGGACTAGCGGGTGACGAACAGTACTTC
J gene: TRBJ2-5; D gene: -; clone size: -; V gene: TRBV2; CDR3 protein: CASSGGAGGEETQYF; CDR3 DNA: TGTGCCAGCAGTGGGGGGGCAGGGGGAGAAGAGACCCAGTACTTC
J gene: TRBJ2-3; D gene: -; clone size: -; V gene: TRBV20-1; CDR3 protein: CSATEDRDTQYF; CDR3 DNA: TGCAGTGCTACCGAAGATAGAGATACGCAGTATTTT
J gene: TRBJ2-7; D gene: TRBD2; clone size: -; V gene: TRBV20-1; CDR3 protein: CSAPLAGGPGEQYF; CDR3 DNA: TGCAGTGCTCCTCTAGCGGGAGGGCCGGGAGAGCAGTACTTC
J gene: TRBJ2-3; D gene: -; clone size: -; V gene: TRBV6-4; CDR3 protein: CASSEEASTDTQYF; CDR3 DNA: TGTGCCAGCAGTGAGGAGGCTAGCACAGATACGCAGTATTTT
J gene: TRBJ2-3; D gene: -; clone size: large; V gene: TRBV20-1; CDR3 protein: CSAKVLHDQDTQYF; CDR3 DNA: TGCAGTGCCAAAGTTCTACATGACCAAGATACGCAGTATTTT
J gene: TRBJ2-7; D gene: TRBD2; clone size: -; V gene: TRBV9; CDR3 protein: CASSVWLTSGRPGRYF; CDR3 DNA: TGTGCCAGCAGCGTATGGCTGACTAGCGGGAGGCCCGGGAGGTACTTC
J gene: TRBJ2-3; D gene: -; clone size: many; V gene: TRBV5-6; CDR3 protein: CASSLLRASERTDTQYF; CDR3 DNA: TGTGCCAGCAGCTTGTTGAGGGCTAGCGAACGCACAGATACGCAGTATTTT
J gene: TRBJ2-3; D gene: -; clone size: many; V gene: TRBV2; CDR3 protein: CASRKDGTDTQYF; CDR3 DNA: TGTGCCAGCAGGAAGGACGGCACAGATACGCAGTATTTT
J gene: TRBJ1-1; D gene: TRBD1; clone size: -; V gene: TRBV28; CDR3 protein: CASRSQQGASEAFF; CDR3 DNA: TGTGCCAGCAGGTCCCAACAGGGGGCATCTGAAGCTTTCTTT
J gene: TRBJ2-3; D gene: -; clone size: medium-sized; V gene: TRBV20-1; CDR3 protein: CSARTFTGTDTQYF; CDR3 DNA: TGCAGTGCTAGGACCTTTACGGGAACAGATACGCAGTATTTT
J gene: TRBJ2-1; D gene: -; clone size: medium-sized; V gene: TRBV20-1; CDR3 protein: CSAREQRSSYNEQFF; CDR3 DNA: TGCAGTGCTAGAGAGCAGCGGAGCTCCTACAATGAGCAGTTCTTC
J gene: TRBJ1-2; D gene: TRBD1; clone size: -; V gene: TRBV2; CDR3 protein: CASNTGTGAFGYTF; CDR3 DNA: TGTGCCAGCAACACCGGGACAGGGGCGTTTGGCTACACCTTC
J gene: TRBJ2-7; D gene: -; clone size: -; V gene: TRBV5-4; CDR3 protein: CASSLRQELHEQYF; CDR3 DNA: TGTGCCAGCAGCTTGCGCCAGGAGTTACACGAGCAGTACTTC
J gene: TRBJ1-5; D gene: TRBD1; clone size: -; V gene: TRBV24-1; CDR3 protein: CATRTGQGNSNQPQHF; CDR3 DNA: TGTGCCACCAGGACCGGACAGGGAAATAGCAATCAGCCCCAGCATTTT
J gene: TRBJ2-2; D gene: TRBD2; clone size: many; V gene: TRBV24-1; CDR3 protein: CATSGPQRSGRSTGELFF; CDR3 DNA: TGTGCCACCAGTGGTCCCCAGAGGAGCGGGAGGTCGACCGGGGAGCTGTTTTTT
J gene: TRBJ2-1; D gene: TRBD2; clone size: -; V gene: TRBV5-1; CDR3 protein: CASSQGLAGGFYNEQFF; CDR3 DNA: TGCGCCAGCAGCCAAGGACTAGCGGGAGGGTTTTACAATGAGCAGTTCTTC
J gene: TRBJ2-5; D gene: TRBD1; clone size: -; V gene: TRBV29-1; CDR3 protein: CSAEPDRGRGETQYF; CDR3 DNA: TGCAGCGCCGAGCCGGACAGGGGACGAGGAGAGACCCAGTACTTC
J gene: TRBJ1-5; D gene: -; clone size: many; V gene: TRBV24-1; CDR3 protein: CAAALGIYSNQPQHF; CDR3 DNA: TGTGCCGCCGCATTGGGGATTTATAGCAATCAGCCCCAGCATTTT
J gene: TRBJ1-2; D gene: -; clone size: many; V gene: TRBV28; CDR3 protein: CASSLGKAGWYGYTF; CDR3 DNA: TGTGCCAGCAGTTTGGGAAAGGCAGGGTGGTATGGCTACACCTTC
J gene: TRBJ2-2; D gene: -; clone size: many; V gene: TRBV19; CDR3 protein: CASTAGPANTGELFF; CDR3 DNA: TGTGCCAGTACGGCGGGACCCGCGAACACCGGGGAGCTGTTTTTT
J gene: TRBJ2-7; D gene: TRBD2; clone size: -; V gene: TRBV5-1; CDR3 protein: CASSLGGLAEIYEQYF; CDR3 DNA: TGCGCCAGCAGCTTGGGAGGACTAGCGGAAATCTACGAGCAGTACTTC
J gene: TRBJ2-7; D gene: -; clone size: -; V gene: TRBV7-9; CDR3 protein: CASSPPDSYEQYF; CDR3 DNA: TGTGCCAGCAGCCCCCCTGACTCCTACGAGCAGTACTTC
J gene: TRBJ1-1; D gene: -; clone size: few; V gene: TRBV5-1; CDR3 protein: CASSFQGNTEAFF; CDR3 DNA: TGCGCCAGCAGCTTTCAAGGGAACACTGAAGCTTTCTTT
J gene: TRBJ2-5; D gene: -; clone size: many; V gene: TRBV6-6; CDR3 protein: CASSGLQETQYF; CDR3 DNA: TGTGCCAGCAGCGGACTCCAAGAGACCCAGTACTTC
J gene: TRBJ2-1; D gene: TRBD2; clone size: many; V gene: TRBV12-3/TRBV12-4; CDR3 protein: CASNPSGSGEQFF; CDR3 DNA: TGTGCCAGCAACCCTAGCGGGAGTGGCGAGCAGTTCTTC
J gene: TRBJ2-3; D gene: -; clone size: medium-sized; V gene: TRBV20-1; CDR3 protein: CSARELASTDTQYF; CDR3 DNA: TGCAGTGCTAGGGAACTAGCAAGCACAGATACGCAGTATTTT